The rows below give T cell receptor beta chains drawn from one sample of a study of T cell repertoires in cytomegalovirus infection. TCRdb re-called the reads through MiXCR, storing one row per CDR3 protein. The sample has around 210,000 distinct CDR3 sequences; 5% to 8.5% are singletons. The sequenced sample was PBMCs. The receptors here all came from a human donor in good health (CMV status not recorded). Some clones in this sample may be carry-over from other donors' samples. The CDR3 runs from the conserved cysteine through the conserved F or W. The D gene is left open where the match is weak. Expanded clones are given a class, and other clones once, few, many or no size at all.

CDR3	DNA	size	D	V	J
CSASRQGAYTEAFF	TGCAGTGCTAGCCGACAGGGGGCTTACACTGAAGCTTTCTTT	-	TRBD1	TRBV20-1	TRBJ1-1
CASSQAGQGLSQYF	TGTGCCAGCAGCCAAGCCGGACAGGGGTTGTCACAGTATTTT	many	TRBD1	TRBV14	TRBJ2-3
CASSLAGGGGGGQVEQFF	TGTGCCAGCAGCCTAGCGGGAGGTGGAGGGGGGGGGCAGGTTGAGCAGTTCTTC	-	TRBD2	TRBV7-2	TRBJ2-1
CASSLAGELAKNIQYF	TGTGCCAGCAGTTTAGCCGGGGAACTAGCCAAAAACATTCAGTACTTC	few	-	TRBV12-3/TRBV12-4	TRBJ2-4
CSASYDRGGYNQPQHF	TGCAGTGCTAGTTATGACAGGGGTGGTTATAATCAGCCCCAGCATTTT	-	TRBD1	TRBV20-1	TRBJ1-5
CASSRDVNTGELFF	TGTGCCAGCAGCAGGGACGTGAACACCGGGGAGCTGTTTTTT	many	-	TRBV7-9	TRBJ2-2
CASSPVGRGETQYF	TGCGCCAGCAGCCCCGTGGGGCGTGGGGAGACCCAGTACTTC	many	-	TRBV5-1	TRBJ2-5
CATSRGSSGAPNEKLFF	TGTGCCACCAGCAGAGGGTCCTCGGGGGCCCCTAATGAAAAACTGTTTTTT	few	-	TRBV15	TRBJ1-4
CASSLELIEGNEQYF	TGTGCCAGCAGCTTAGAGCTCATCGAGGGGAACGAGCAGTACTTC	many	-	TRBV11-2	TRBJ2-7
CSATSGGAANEQFF	TGCAGTGCTACAAGCGGGGGGGCAGCCAATGAGCAGTTCTTC	few	TRBD2	TRBV20-1	TRBJ2-1
CASSTQADSSYNEQFF	TGTGCCAGCAGCACTCAGGCGGACAGCTCCTACAATGAGCAGTTCTTC	many	-	TRBV9	TRBJ2-1